These 28 T cell receptor beta chains originate from one sample sequenced in a study of lymphopenia after photon versus proton radiotherapy. Repertoires were generated with immunoSEQ multiplex PCR, while TCRdb's copy carries only in-frame clones and drops some. The sample shows under 65,000 clones, around 84% of them seen only once. The specimen was peripheral blood, collected from a patient treated with proton-based radiotherapy. These receptors were taken from a man aged 60 to 69 with pancreatic cancer.

The chain uses TRBV2 and TRBJ2-3; 7 positions match TRBD2. V gave up 4 bases and J gave up 0 bases; unmatched junction bases: 13. Germline CDR1 SNHLY, CDR2 FYNNEI. This CDR3 spans 18 amino acids. The CDR3 is CASSVLALSRISTDTQYF. DNA of the CDR3: TGTGCCAGCAGTGTACTAGCGTTAAGCCGAATTAGCACAGATACGCAGTATTTT.

The chain links TRBV7-8 to TRBJ1-2, with D unclear. V was cut by 3 bases and J by 6 bases, with 11 bases left in between. The CDR3 consists of 13 residues. From germline, CDR1 is SGHVS and CDR2 FQNEAQ. The CDR3: CASSFTGKDGYTF. The DNA of the CDR3 is TGTGCCAGCAGCTTCACCGGGAAGGATGGCTACACCTTC.

The rearrangement uses TRBV27 and TRBJ2-5; the match to TRBD2 covers 11 bases. The CDR3 loop spans 17 amino acids. V lost 5 bases to trimming and J lost 3 bases; unmatched junction nucleotides: 11. Germline CDR1 and CDR2: MNHEY and SMNVEV (reference sequence). The CDR3 spells CASSLRLAGNGEETQYF. The CDR3 bases are TGTGCCAGCAGTCTCCGACTAGCGGGAAACGGCGAAGAGACCCAGTACTTC.

This chain uses TRBV7-8 with TRBJ2-5; 14 nucleotides align to TRBD2. The CDR3 length is 19 residues. V was clipped by 6 bases and J by 4 bases; unmatched bases: 16. Germline CDR1 reads SGHVS; CDR2 reads FQNEAQ. As DNA, the CDR3 is TGTGCCAGCAGTAAAAAAGGGACTAGCGGGAGAAGATTTTCAGAGACCCAGTACTTC. Translated: CASSKKGTSGRRFSETQYF.

This sequence joins TRBV7-8 and TRBJ2-2; the D gene is possibly TRBD1 (6 bases). With 5 bases removed from V and 0 bases from J, the gap between germline ends came to 19 bases. Looked up from germline, CDR1 is SGHVS and CDR2 is FQNEAQ. The CDR3 contains 18 residues. In DNA, the CDR3 is TGTGCCAGCAGCCGAACTTTGGGACAATCAACGAACACCGGGGAGCTGTTTTTT. This sequence encodes CASSRTLGQSTNTGELFF.

The chain links TRBV4-3 to TRBJ1-5; D uncertain. The CDR3 totals 14 residues. Looked up from germline, CDR1 is LGHNA and CDR2 is YSLEER. V was cut by 0 bases and J by 4 bases, with 7 bases left in between. CDR3 DNA sequence: TGCGCCAGCAGCCAAGATCTGGGTAATCAGCCCCAGCATTTT. Residues: CASSQDLGNQPQHF.

The chain is built from TRBV28 and TRBJ2-7; 14 positions agree with TRBD2. Germline V lookup: CDR1 MDHEN, CDR2 SYDVKM. The V and J ends lost 5 bases and 3 bases, in that order; junction bases with no gene match: 15. CDR3 length: 19 amino acids. DNA of the CDR3: TGTGCCAGCAGTAGCCCGCGGACTAGCGGGAGGAATAGGGACTACGAGCAGTACTTC. Translation gives CASSSPRTSGRNRDYEQYF.

The chain links TRBV5-1 to TRBJ2-3; perhaps TRBD2 as D (5 bases). V was shortened by 3 bases and J by 2 bases, with 13 bases between the two germline ends. CDR3 length equals 15 residues. The germline CDR1 and CDR2 sequences are SGHRS and YFSETQ. Here the CDR3 reads CASSSRGQATDTQYF. CDR3 nucleotide sequence: TGCGCCAGCAGCTCACGAGGGCAGGCCACAGATACGCAGTATTTT.

This chain connects TRBV28 to TRBJ2-7; 9 bases are shared with TRBD2. The CDR3 loop spans 16 amino acids. Trimming took 5 bases from V and 8 from J; bases not matched to a gene: 16. Germline CDR1 reads MDHEN; CDR2 reads SYDVKM. The chain's CDR3 is CASSPSQREAPPKQYF. The CDR3 DNA follows: TGTGCCAGCAGTCCCTCCCAGCGGGAGGCCCCGCCCAAGCAGTACTTC.

The chain links TRBV13 to TRBJ2-5, with a weak D call TRBD1 (6 bases). The CDR3 is 13 amino acids. The V end was cut by 4 bases, the J end by 8 bases, with 14 bases between. The germline CDR1 and CDR2 sequences are PRHDT and FYEKMQ (reference sequence). DNA of the CDR3: TGTGCCAGCAGCTCCACAGGGCCCTCTACCCAGTACTTC. The encoded protein is CASSSTGPSTQYF.

The chain couples TRBV11-2 to TRBJ2-1, with D unresolved. Trimming took off 0 bases at V and 0 bases at J, with 9 bases between the two ends. CDR1 is SGHAT, CDR2 FQNNGV, per germline. The CDR3 covers 16 residues. For the CDR3, the DNA is TGTGCCAGCAGCTTAGAGCCTAGGAGCTCCTACAATGAGCAGTTCTTC. This gives the protein CASSLEPRSSYNEQFF.

Only one count was recorded for this clone. J is TRBJ2-7 and V is TRBV30; 10 nucleotides match TRBD1. Germline V lookup: CDR1 GTSNPN, CDR2 SVGIG (reference sequence). V lost 4 bases, J lost 6 bases, and 9 bases stayed unmatched. The CDR3 contains 14 residues. CDR3 nucleotide sequence: TGTGCCTGGAAGAGGAGGGGACAGGGGACCGAGCAGTACTTC. It specifies CAWKRRGQGTEQYF.

CDR3 amino acids: CASSFRGTNEKLFF. CDR3 bases: TGTGCCAGCAGTTTTCGGGGAACTAATGAAAAACTGTTTTTT. The chain employs TRBV28 and TRBJ1-4; D ambiguous. V lost 3 bases and J lost 1, with 6 bases in between. The CDR3 totals 14 residues. Germline CDR1 reads MDHEN; CDR2 reads SYDVKM.

This chain uses TRBV18 with TRBJ1-4; a weak D match, TRBD1 (5 bases). CDR3 length equals 14 residues. Trimming removed 3 bases at V and 3 bases at J, with 8 bases between. CDR1 KGHSH and CDR2 LQKENI come from the germline V gene. The CDR3 reads CASSPRAPNEKLFF. CDR3 DNA sequence: TGTGCCAGCTCACCCAGGGCCCCTAATGAAAAACTGTTTTTT.

V is TRBV4-3 and J is TRBJ2-7; D is unclear. The CDR3 runs to 15 residues. Germline V gene data show CDR1 as LGHNA and CDR2 as YSLEER. Trimming left V 0 bases short and J 4 bases short, with 13 bases between. The CDR3 region is CASSQEQIMGYEQYF. Here the CDR3 DNA reads TGCGCCAGCAGCCAAGAGCAGATAATGGGGTACGAGCAGTACTTC.

The chain couples TRBV5-1 to TRBJ1-6; no definite D call. V was clipped by 2 bases and J by 6 bases, with 12 bases between them. CDR1 and CDR2 from the germline V gene are SGHRS and YFSETQ. The CDR3 is 15 residues long. The CDR3 loop is CASSFGVGGNSPLHF. DNA of the CDR3: TGCGCCAGCAGCTTTGGAGTCGGAGGTAATTCACCCCTCCACTTT.

The chain has TRBV11-3 and TRBJ2-3; D may be TRBD1 or TRBD2 (5 bases each). This CDR3 spans 14 amino acids. Trimming shortened V by 3 bases and J by 3 bases, and 10 bases separated the two germline ends. Germline CDR1 reads SGHNT; CDR2 reads YENEEA. This CDR3 reads CASSLGVGTDTQYF. DNA of the CDR3: TGTGCCAGCAGCTTGGGGGTAGGGACAGATACGCAGTATTTT.

V and J are TRBV6-1 and TRBJ1-2, with D hard to call. The CDR3 sequence is 14 residues long. Germline lookup yields CDR1 MNHNS and CDR2 SASEGT. V lost 7 bases and J 6 bases, leaving 18 bases between the germline ends. In DNA, the CDR3 is TGTGCCAGCACCCCTTTACCCAGTTCAAATGGCTACACCTTC. Residues: CASTPLPSSNGYTF.

The V and J genes are TRBV5-1 and TRBJ1-1, with TRBD1 matching over 11 bases. CDR3 size: 14 residues. Unmatched junction bases numbered 3, after V lost 4 bases and J lost 4 bases. From germline, CDR1 is SGHRS and CDR2 YFSETQ. CDR3 in DNA: TGCGCCAGCAGCCGGACAGGGGGCCTCACTGAAGCTTTCTTT. This translates into CASSRTGGLTEAFF.

A few counts support this clone. The rearrangement links TRBV5-1 to TRBJ2-3, with a weak D call TRBD2 (5 bases). Germline assignment: CDR1 SGHRS and CDR2 YFSETQ. This CDR3 region has 14 residues. V was shortened by 0 bases and J by 6 bases, with 11 bases between the two germline ends. The CDR3 DNA reads TGCGCCAGCAGCTTGGCTCTAGGAGGCGATACGCAGTATTTT. It specifies CASSLALGGDTQYF.

This chain links TRBV5-6 with TRBJ2-1; D perhaps matches TRBD1 (6 bases). Germline CDR1 reads SGHDT; CDR2 reads YYEEEE. V lost 2 bases and J 4 bases, leaving 13 bases between the germline ends. The CDR3 extends over 15 amino acids. The CDR3 protein is CASSFRTVNYNEQFF. DNA for the CDR3: TGTGCCAGCAGCTTCCGGACAGTCAATTACAATGAGCAGTTCTTC.

This clone came up once. The rearrangement links TRBV2 to TRBJ2-3; 11 bases fit TRBD2. The CDR3 covers 14 residues. The germline V gene has CDR1 SNHLY and CDR2 FYNNEI. Unmatched junction bases numbered 4, after V lost 7 bases and J lost 4 bases. CDR3 in DNA: TGTGCCAGCATAGCGGGAGGGCCTCCAGATACGCAGTATTTT. It yields the protein CASIAGGPPDTQYF.

This rearrangement joins TRBV28 to TRBJ1-1; 11 nucleotides agree with TRBD1. CDR3 length equals 14 residues. The ends lost 11 bases at V and 3 bases at J; junction bases unmatched: 8. Germline-derived CDR1 and CDR2 are MDHEN and SYDVKM. CDR3 DNA: TGTGCCGGACGGACAGGGGGCGCGGACACTGAAGCTTTCTTT. It specifies CAGRTGGADTEAFF.

V usage is TRBV19 and J usage is TRBJ1-5; D not certain. CDR3 length: 13 amino acids. V gave up 5 bases and J gave up 9 bases, with 14 bases separating them. Looked up from germline, CDR1 is LNHDA and CDR2 is SQIVND (reference sequence). The CDR3 is CASSPGRLRPQHF. The CDR3 DNA follows: TGTGCCAGTAGTCCGGGCCGCCTCCGGCCCCAGCATTTT.

This clone was seen a handful of times. Other DNA sequences within the sample encode an identical CDR3. The chain has TRBV28 and TRBJ1-2; D call uncertain. The CDR3 is made up of 12 amino acids. Trimming removed 3 bases from V and 5 bases from J, with 7 bases in between. The V gene's germline CDR1 is MDHEN and CDR2 SYDVKM. DNA of the CDR3: TGTGCCAGCAGTTTTGGCTCTTATGGCTACACCTTC. This sequence encodes CASSFGSYGYTF.

This clone showed up just once. The chain carries TRBV4-2 and TRBJ2-7; D is ambiguous. The CDR3 totals 12 residues. Germline CDR1 and CDR2: LGHNA and YNFKEQ. The V and J ends lost 1 base and 4 bases respectively, with 5 bases between them. In nucleotides, the CDR3 is TGTGCCAGCAGCCAAGCTTTATACGAGCAGTACTTC. Translation gives CASSQALYEQYF.

This chain connects TRBV4-1 to TRBJ2-5; 11 nucleotides align to TRBD2. The trim removed 2 bases at V and 5 bases at J, leaving 16 bases unmatched. There are 19 residues in the CDR3. Per the germline V gene, CDR1 is MGHRA and CDR2 is YSYEKL. DNA of the CDR3: TGCGCCAGCAGCCAAAGGGAAGCAATTAGCGGGAGGGCGCGGGAGACCCAGTACTTC. It yields the protein CASSQREAISGRARETQYF.

The gene calls are TRBV14 and TRBJ2-7; 14 nucleotides agree with TRBD2. The CDR3 has 20 amino acids. The V segment lost 1 base and the J segment 5 bases; nucleotides outside the gene matches: 16. Looked up from germline, CDR1 is SGHDN and CDR2 is FVKESK. Here the CDR3 reads CASSQVFPGLAGVVCDEQYF. The DNA of the CDR3 is TGTGCCAGCAGCCAAGTGTTCCCGGGACTAGCGGGAGTGGTTTGTGACGAGCAGTACTTC.